This T cell receptor beta chain comes out of a study of cytotoxic CD8 clonotypes in ibrutinib-treated CLL. Findings and caveats of the study: The study found public clonotypes uncommon, contracting or stable on treatment. Baseline levels were approached again at progression, after clonality had risen at ibrutinib response.

CDR1 is SGHDT, CDR2 YYEEEE, per germline. The CDR3 sequence is 15 residues long. The V end was cut by 1 base, the J end by 0 bases, with 5 bases between. Notes on this clone: Its matching antigen is unknown.

Only in-frame clones appear in the TCRdb table, and some are missing; sequencing was by immunoSEQ multiplex PCR. The data show about 92,000 clones, with 75% to 80% seen just once and about 22% held by the top ten. This chain connects TRBV5-6 to TRBJ2-6; no clear D gene. The sequence was collected from a human donor with chronic lymphocytic leukemia. The starting material was PBMCs, obtained after 24 months of ibrutinib treatment. The CDR3 loop is CASSLRRSGANVLTF. The CDR3 nucleotides read TGTGCCAGCAGCTTGCGGCGCTCTGGGGCCAACGTCCTGACTTTC.